The 31 T cell receptor beta chains listed next were all sequenced from one sample in a study of molecular identifiers for immune sequencing clone quantification. From the PCR reads, TCRdb called clonotypes with MiXCR, one entry per CDR3 protein. The sample includes about 640,000 distinct CDR3 sequences, about 20% of them seen just once. Sequencing input: naive CD8+ T cells from blood, with Jurkat cell RNA spiked in. Regarding subset: FACS-sorted CD8+CD4-CCR7+CD45RA+ naive T cells. The receptors derive from a human donor in good health. Some libraries in this study had Jurkat cell RNA spiked in.

This clonotype was seen only once. A read error may be the cause here, since a much bigger clone is one base away. This is likely a read error, given that the CDR3 carries no conserved phenylalanine or tryptophan at its end. J is TRBJ2-1 and V is TRBV6-5; D remains ambiguous. V lost 7 bases, J lost 11 bases, and 21 bases lay in between. Germline CDR1 MNHEY, CDR2 SVGAGI. This CDR3 contains 14 residues. CDR3 protein: CASTVDSTTMKQFS. The CDR3 nucleotides are TGTGCCAGCACGGTAGACTCCACGACAATGAAGCAGTTCTCC.

Worth noting for this clonotype: A read error is possible here, since a much larger clone lies one base away. The chain couples TRBV5-4 to TRBJ2-5; no firm D call. Germline V gives CDR1 SGHNT, CDR2 YYREEE (reference sequence). CDR3 length equals 13 residues. The DNA for the CDR3 is TGTGCCAGCAGCCCACCCTCCTTAGAGACCCAGTGCTTC. This gives the protein CASSPPSLETQCF.

This chain connects TRBV12-3 or TRBV12-4 to TRBJ2-7; D is unclear. The CDR3 spans 12 residues. Trimming took off 4 bases at V and 3 bases at J, with 7 bases between the two ends. The CDR3 sequence is CASSSQFYEQYF. CDR3 bases: TGTGCCAGCAGTTCTCAGTTCTACGAGCAGTACTTC.

At least ten counts were recorded for this clonotype. The rearrangement joins TRBV10-3 to TRBJ2-7, with D maybe TRBD1 (7 bases). Per germline, CDR1 ENHRY and CDR2 SYGVKD. Trimming removed 6 bases at V and 2 bases at J, with 17 bases between. CDR3 length: 15 amino acids. The CDR3 sequence: CAISGAGTATYEQYF. In DNA, the CDR3 is TGTGCCATCAGCGGTGCGGGGACAGCGACCTACGAGCAGTACTTC.

This chain uses TRBV13 with TRBJ2-2, with TRBD1 as a possible D gene (5 bases). V was pared by 3 bases and J by 4 bases, with 15 bases between. The CDR3 extends over 16 amino acids. The germline gives CDR1 PRHDT, CDR2 FYEKMQ (reference sequence). The CDR3 coding sequence is TGTGCCAGCAGCTTCCCCAGGGCCTCGATCACCGGGGAGCTGTTTTTT. Amino acid sequence: CASSFPRASITGELFF.

This clonotype was recorded many times. The chain recombines TRBV6-1 with TRBJ2-7; TRBD2 matches 7 bases. This CDR3 comprises 14 residues. CDR1 and CDR2 (germline): MNHNS, SASEGT. The V segment lost 5 bases and the J segment 3 bases; nucleotides outside the gene matches: 7. CDR3 sequence reads: CASSLSGINYEQYF. CDR3 DNA: TGTGCCAGCAGTCTAAGCGGGATTAACTACGAGCAGTACTTC.

With regard to this clonotype: Being one base from a much bigger clone, this may be a read error. The V and J genes are TRBV5-1 and TRBJ2-5, with 8 bases that match TRBD2. The germline gives CDR1 SGHRS, CDR2 YFSETQ. The V gene end was trimmed by 4 bases and the J gene end by 3 bases; junction bases not matched to a gene: 17. CDR3 length equals 18 residues. CDR3 loop: CASSPEGLVFSREETQYF. The CDR3 region has the DNA TGCGCCAGCAGCCCGGAGGGACTAGTTTTTTCCCGGGAAGAGACCCAGTACTTC.

This clonotype was seen ten or more times. The chain recombines TRBV18 with TRBJ2-3; D might be TRBD1 (5 bases). Germline CDR1 KGHSH, CDR2 LQKENI. This CDR3 has 14 amino acids. The V end was cut by 2 bases, the J end by 6 bases, with 12 bases between. The CDR3 here is CASSPSTGTDTQYF. The CDR3 DNA sequence: TGTGCCAGCTCACCATCCACAGGAACGGATACGCAGTATTTT.

This clonotype has only a few counts. The rearrangement joins TRBV3-2 to TRBJ1-5. TRBV3-2 is labeled a pseudogene. CDR3 length: 17 residues. CDR3 bases: TGTGCCAGCAGCCAAGAGGCTCCCGAACCCCTCAATCAGCCCCAGCATTTT. Amino acid sequence: CASSQEAPEPLNQPQHF.

This chain connects TRBV6-6 to TRBJ2-3; 7 bases map to TRBD1. CDR3 length: 16 amino acids. J gave up 1 base and V 7 bases, and 11 bases lay outside the gene matches. Germline CDR1 reads MNHNY; CDR2 reads SVGAGI (reference sequence). CDR3 nucleotides: TGTGCCAGCACCCACGCAGGGGGAGAACGCACAGATACGCAGTATTTT. It encodes CASTHAGGERTDTQYF.

This chain uses TRBV28 with TRBJ2-7; 9 bases match TRBD1. The CDR3 extends over 13 amino acids. Germline loops: CDR1 MDHEN, CDR2 SYDVKM. V was clipped by 5 bases and J by 9 bases; unmatched bases: 8. The CDR3 region is CASSPRGQGMQYF. The CDR3 coding sequence is TGTGCCAGCAGTCCACGGGGACAGGGCATGCAGTACTTC.

This clonotype appeared many times. The chain carries TRBV6-1 and TRBJ2-4; D gene unclear. CDR1 is MNHNS, CDR2 SASEGT, per germline. The CDR3 extends over 18 amino acids. V gave up 3 bases and J gave up 4 bases, with 22 bases separating them. In DNA, the CDR3 is TGTGCCAGCAGTGACAGACGTCCCCCAGCGAAGCAAAAAAACATTCAGTACTTC. Its translation: CASSDRRPPAKQKNIQYF.

A few counts support this clonotype. The germline gene is not matched at one end of the junction; a read error may be the cause. V is TRBV6-1 and J is TRBJ2-7, with 8 positions matching TRBD1. The CDR3 covers 15 residues. Germline V gene lookup returns CDR1 MNHNS and CDR2 SASEGT. The CDR3 DNA follows: TGTGCCAGCAGGGAAGGACAGGGAATTATCTACGAGCAGTACTTC. Protein product: CASREGQGIIYEQYF.

The chain has TRBV7-9 and TRBJ1-1, with a weak D call TRBD1 (5 bases). The V end lost 1 base, the J end lost 4 bases, and 13 bases lay between the germline ends. Germline assignment: CDR1 SEHNR and CDR2 FQNEAQ (reference sequence). This CDR3 is 15 amino acids long. CDR3 bases: TGTGCCAGCAGCTTAGTAACAAGGGGTACCACTGAAGCTTTCTTT. This sequence encodes CASSLVTRGTTEAFF.

At least ten counts were recorded for this clonotype. The chain's CDR3 is CASSYSAGAYEQYF. The CDR3 region has the DNA TGTGCCAGCAGTTACTCGGCGGGGGCTTACGAGCAGTACTTC. The chain employs TRBV6-5 and TRBJ2-7, with D perhaps TRBD2 (7 bases). This CDR3 is built from 14 residues. The germline V gene encodes CDR1 MNHEY and CDR2 SVGAGI. Between the trimmed V and J ends, which lost 0 bases and 4 bases, there was a span of 10 bases.

J is TRBJ2-1 and V is TRBV4-3; D perhaps matches TRBD2 (5 bases). Trimming stripped 3 bases from V and 3 bases from J, with 9 bases between. This CDR3 has 14 amino acids. Germline CDR1 and CDR2: LGHNA and YSLEER. The CDR3 DNA reads TGCGCCAGCAGCCAGGCAACTAGCTACAATGAGCAGTTCTTC. Protein: CASSQATSYNEQFF.

This clonotype showed up just a few times. This sequence joins TRBV5-5 and TRBJ2-7; D ambiguous. This CDR3 has 16 residues. Germline lookup yields CDR1 SGHKS and CDR2 YYEKEE (reference sequence). V was trimmed by 4 bases and J by 3 bases, leaving 20 bases between them. CDR3 coding DNA: TGTGCCAGCAGCCCCCCGCACGACATCGACCACTACGAGCAGTACTTC. Translation: CASSPPHDIDHYEQYF. The full variable domain, rest sourced from reference TRBV5-5 and TRBJ2-7, is DAGVTQSPTHLIKTRGQQVTLRCSPISGHKSVSWYQQVLGQGPQFIFQYYEKEERGRGNFPDRFSARQFPNYSSELNVNALLLGDSALYLCASSPPHDIDHYEQYFGPGTRLTVT.

This clonotype was counted at least ten times. The chain is built from TRBV13 and TRBJ1-6; a possible D gene is TRBD1 (5 bases). Germline CDR1 reads PRHDT; CDR2 reads FYEKMQ (reference sequence). The CDR3 length is 17 residues. V was trimmed by 4 bases and J by 9 bases, leaving 22 bases between them. CDR3 DNA sequence: TGTGCCAGCAGCTCCCTTGGGACCAGAGGGAGTAGTTCACCCCTCCACTTT. Its translation is CASSSLGTRGSSSPLHF.

This clonotype was counted only a few times. With a much larger clone just one base away, this may be a read error. The V call is TRBV12-3 or TRBV12-4, the J call TRBJ1-1; 10 bases map to TRBD1. Unmatched junction bases numbered 10, after V lost 5 bases and J lost 1 base. CDR3 size: 17 residues. The CDR3 protein is CASSPPGQGPPNTEAFF. Written as DNA, the CDR3 is TGTGCCAGCAGTCCGCCGGGACAGGGGCCTCCGAACACTGAAGCTTTCTTT.

Comment on this clonotype: A single base separates this from a much larger clone, so it may be a read error. The chain recombines TRBV12-3 or TRBV12-4 with TRBJ2-1; 10 bases align to TRBD1. This CDR3 has 17 residues. CDR3 in amino acids: CASRPPPGQGTNNVQFF. The CDR3 DNA follows: TGTGCCAGCAGACCGCCGCCGGGACAGGGGACAAACAATGTGCAGTTCTTC.

In the case of this clonotype: A read error may account for a junction end that differs from germline. The genes are TRBV7-9 and TRBJ2-7; 12 nucleotides match TRBD2. Germline CDR1 SEHNR, CDR2 FQNEAQ (reference sequence). CDR3 length: 14 residues. CDR3: CGSSASGGAYEQYF. The DNA of the CDR3 is TGTGGCAGCAGCGCTAGCGGGGGGGCGTACGAGCAGTACTTC.

This clonotype has at least ten counts. The rearrangement links TRBV6-5 to TRBJ2-3, with 7 bases identical to TRBD1. Looked up from germline, CDR1 is MNHEY and CDR2 is SVGAGI. The length of the CDR3 is 17 residues. The ends lost 0 bases at V and 6 bases at J; junction bases unmatched: 12. The CDR3 is CASSYSVEGARGDTQYF. The CDR3 DNA reads as TGTGCCAGCAGTTACTCGGTTGAGGGGGCGCGAGGCGATACGCAGTATTTT.

This clonotype was picked up a small number of times. The chain employs TRBV19 and TRBJ2-3; D gene unclear. Germline CDR1 LNHDA, CDR2 SQIVND (reference sequence). The CDR3 is 14 residues long. Trimming took off 7 bases at V and 4 bases at J, with 15 bases between the two ends. The CDR3 loop reads CASTDGSPSDTQYF. The CDR3 nucleotides are TGTGCCAGTACCGATGGTTCTCCATCAGATACGCAGTATTTT.

The J gene is TRBJ1-1, the V gene TRBV27; TRBD1 aligns across 7 bases. The trim removed 5 bases at V and 6 bases at J, leaving 6 bases unmatched. CDR3 length: 13 residues. Germline V gene data show CDR1 as MNHEY and CDR2 as SMNVEV (reference sequence). The CDR3 DNA follows: TGTGCCAGCAGTGTACAGGGGACCTCTGAAGCTTTCTTT. Translating it yields CASSVQGTSEAFF.

Turning to this clonotype: The CDR3 does not end in the conserved phenylalanine or tryptophan, so this is likely a read error. The rearrangement uses TRBV27 and TRBJ1-1; D not certain. The V end lost 6 bases, the J end lost 1 base, and 12 bases lay between the germline ends. Germline lookup yields CDR1 MNHEY and CDR2 SMNVEV (reference sequence). This CDR3 is built from 14 residues. The CDR3 sequence is CASSYSAENTEAFS. In DNA, the CDR3 is TGTGCCAGCAGCTACAGCGCAGAGAACACTGAAGCTTTCTCT.

At least ten counts were recorded for this clonotype. The chain combines TRBV18 with TRBJ2-7, with TRBD1 matching over 9 bases. V dropped 4 bases and J dropped 4; count of bases not matched to a gene: 11. Per germline, CDR1 KGHSH and CDR2 LQKENI. The CDR3 extends over 16 amino acids. The CDR3 coding sequence is TGTGCCAGCTCACATCCTACGACAGGGGGAATTTACGAGCAGTACTTC. This gives the protein CASSHPTTGGIYEQYF.

This clonotype showed up many times. The rearrangement links TRBV7-2 to TRBJ1-5, with D tentatively TRBD1 (6 bases). CDR1 SGHTA and CDR2 FQGNSA come from the germline V gene. V was trimmed by 2 bases and J by 6 bases, leaving 11 bases between them. CDR3 length: 14 amino acids. CDR3 DNA: TGTGCCAGCAGCTTATCTACAGGGTCTCAGCCCCAGCATTTT. Residues: CASSLSTGSQPQHF.

This clonotype was picked up many times. The V gene is TRBV7-6, the J gene TRBJ2-5, with 10 positions matching TRBD1. The CDR3 is made up of 15 amino acids. V lost 2 bases, J lost 5 bases, and 5 bases stayed unmatched. Germline V CDR1 and CDR2: SGHVS, FNYEAQ. The CDR3 reads CASSLPGQGGETQYF. CDR3 nucleotides: TGTGCCAGCAGCTTACCAGGACAGGGGGGGGAGACCCAGTACTTC.

A remark on this clonotype: A much larger clone sits a single nucleotide away, making a read error possible. As the CDR3 is not closed by the conserved phenylalanine or tryptophan, this likely results from a read error. The chain is built from TRBV19 and TRBJ2-1; D may be TRBD2 (6 bases). This CDR3 has 13 residues. Trimming cost V 5 bases and J 3 bases, with 8 bases left between them. From germline, CDR1 is LNHDA and CDR2 SQIVND (reference sequence). In nucleotides, the CDR3 is TGTGCCAGTAGTGTGGACTACTACAATGAGCAGTTCCTC. Translation gives CASSVDYYNEQFL.

As for this clonotype: A much more abundant neighbour one base away suggests this may be a read error. The chain carries TRBV27 and TRBJ1-1; D call uncertain. The CDR3 covers 13 residues. In germline, CDR1 is MNHEY, CDR2 SMNVEV (reference sequence). CDR3 protein: CAGSIYQNTEAFF. The CDR3 DNA sequence: TGTGCCGGCAGCATTTATCAGAACACTGAAGCTTTCTTT.

This clonotype was recorded many times. CDR3 sequence (DNA): TGTGCCTGGAAGGTGGGGCAGCGGCGCGAGCAGTACTTC. As protein: CAWKVGQRREQYF. The chain combines TRBV30 with TRBJ2-7, with D possibly called TRBD1 or TRBD2 (5 bases each). The CDR3 runs 13 residues. Germline assignment: CDR1 GTSNPN and CDR2 SVGIG (reference sequence). With 4 bases removed from V and 6 bases from J, the gap between germline ends came to 16 bases.